This T cell receptor (beta chain) came from a study of molecular identifiers for immune sequencing clone quantification (dated by TCRdb to the late 2010s). Regarding the complete study: For a replicate experiment, RNA from approximately 20,000 or 100,000 naive CD8 T cells was divided into five aliquots, of which four were sequenced. This methods study benchmarked molecular-identifier clustering-based TCR repertoire sequencing (MIDCIRS) and TCR RNA copy counting, using CD8 T cells to do so. Study-level results and caveats: When barcode sub-clustering was omitted, TCR diversity was inflated by chimeric consensus sequences, with chimeras reaching as high as 47%. Identical TCR molecules sharing a barcode could cause highly expanded clone sizes to be underestimated. In CMV-specific effector cells, over 99% of molecules were held by clones above 20 RNA copies, whereas under 1% of molecules were held by such clones in naive cells. Spiked-in Jurkat TCR RNA equal to a single cell's worth was reported to be detectable even within 1,200,000 naive CD8 T cells. Naive libraries contained spiked-in Jurkat TCR RNA (approximately nine copies' worth), which is not part of the donor repertoire. Modeling gave roughly 3 recovered TCR RNA copies per cell versus around 10 by digital PCR, implying about 30% capture efficiency.

The library was obtained by PCR. TCRdb shows the sequencer as NextSeq 500. Bulk TCR libraries were made following a previously described method, with the TCR primers given in Table S5. The Qiagen AllPrep DNA/RNA kit was used to purify total RNA. Before analysis, reads from multiple sequencing runs of the same library were pooled. In the original analysis: Reads were retained only if their TCR constant sequence matched exactly, and those retained reads were trimmed to 150 nt and grouped according to their 12-nt molecular barcodes. Reads within each barcode group were sub-clustered using a 15% Levenshtein threshold, and quality-weighted consensus sequences were constructed for each RNA molecule. Non-functional sequences were excluded, and lower-count sequences lying one edit away from another sequence were also excluded. Based on a fit of two negative binomial distributions, barcode sub-clusters having less than 20% of the maximum read count were discarded. TCRdb reran the public reads through fastp at Q25 and MiXCR, keeping productive beta chains. Every distinct CDR3 protein forms one entry, paired with its most common genes and DNA. The V and J calls and clone size are TCRdb's, not the authors'. Recorded for this sample are some 590,000 distinct CDR3 sequences; around 25% of them occurred a single time. The ten largest clones capture 0.75% to 0.8% of the sample.

This clonotype was counted many times. Its antigen is unknown. The input lacks base qualities; no much larger clone sits a single base away. From the cysteine through the phenylalanine, the CDR3 covers 15 amino acids. Only the CDR3 region is kept as DNA, spanning 45 bases read in frame from base 1. Ends trimmed: V by 4 bases, J by 1 base; bases unmatched to a gene: 2. From a lookup of the germline V gene (reference sequence), CDR1 and CDR2 are LGHDT and YNNKEL. Libraries of naive CD8 T cells were built from about 20,000 to 1,000,000 sorted cells, with 10%, 30% or 50% of the purified RNA used. Naive CD8 T cells were FACS-sorted as CD8+CD4-CCR7+CD45RA+ on a BD FACSAria II into RLT Plus buffer. Detection sensitivity was tested by spiking Jurkat RNA equal to roughly ten TCR copies' worth into samples containing roughly 17,000-1,100,000 naive CD8 T cells. CD8 T cells were enriched with RosetteSep CD8+ T Cell Enrichment Cocktail and Ficoll-Paque, followed by ACK red cell lysis.

The chain links TRBV3-1 with TRBJ2-3, with TRBD2 matching 10 junction bases. Sequenced input: naive CD8+ T cells from blood, with Jurkat cell RNA spiked in. Read against the paper, the sample's cell subset or site label means: FACS-sorted CD8+CD4-CCR7+CD45RA+ naive T cells. This receptor was identified in a human donor in good health. Some libraries in this study had Jurkat cell RNA spiked in. The CDR3 loop reads CASSRGTSGTDTQYF. At the DNA level, the sequence is TGTGCCAGCAGCCGGGGGACTAGCGGCACAGATACGCAGTATTTT.